The clone carrying this T cell receptor (beta chain) was observed at least ten times. This entry belongs to a study of T-cell memory formation after mild COVID-19. TCRdb re-analysed the 5' RACE reads in MiXCR, keeping a single row per CDR3 protein. The data show 150,000 to 200,000 distinct CDR3 sequences, around a tenth seen once. The specimen was PBMCs or a T cell subset sorted from them (not recorded which). This TCR derives from a man younger than 35 who had mild COVID-19 (a few samples of this study predate the infection). Cell type and time point are not known.

CDR3 loop: CSVQAGADEQYF. In DNA, the CDR3 is TGCAGCGTTCAAGCGGGGGCGGACGAGCAGTACTTC. The chain carries TRBV29-1 and TRBJ2-7; 8 bases are a match to TRBD2. Germline V gives CDR1 SQVTM, CDR2 ANQGSEA. V shed 5 bases, J shed 5 bases, and the junction held 5 bases outside the gene matches. The CDR3 length is 12 residues.